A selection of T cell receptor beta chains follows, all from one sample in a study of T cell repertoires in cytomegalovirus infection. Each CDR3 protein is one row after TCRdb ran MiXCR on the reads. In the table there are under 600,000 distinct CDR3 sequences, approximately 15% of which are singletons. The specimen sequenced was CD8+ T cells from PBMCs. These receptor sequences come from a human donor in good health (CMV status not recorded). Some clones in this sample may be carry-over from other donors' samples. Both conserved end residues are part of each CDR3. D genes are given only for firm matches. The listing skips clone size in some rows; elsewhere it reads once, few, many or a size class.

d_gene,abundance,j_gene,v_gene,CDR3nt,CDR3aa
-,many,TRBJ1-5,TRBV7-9,TGTGCCAGCAGCTTTCCCGGGGGAGGTCAGCCCCAGCATTTT,CASSFPGGGQPQHF
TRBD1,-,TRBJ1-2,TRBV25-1,TGTGCCAGCAGTGGAAACAGGGGACTCACCTTC,CASSGNRGLTF
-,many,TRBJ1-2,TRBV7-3,TGTGCCAGCAGCCTAGTACAGGGTTCTGAAGGCTACACCTTC,CASSLVQGSEGYTF
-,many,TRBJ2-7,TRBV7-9,TGTGCCAGCAGCAGCGCGGGGCACTCTGGGGACGAGCAGTACTTC,CASSSAGHSGDEQYF
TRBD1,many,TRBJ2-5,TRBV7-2,TGTGCCAGCAGCCGGACAGGGGCCGCAGAGACCCAGTACTTC,CASSRTGAAETQYF
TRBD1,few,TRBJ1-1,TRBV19,TGTGCCAGTAGTATAGGCCAGGGGGCAACTGAAGCTTTCTTT,CASSIGQGATEAFF
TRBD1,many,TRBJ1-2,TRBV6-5,TGTGCCAGCAGGGAACAGGGGAAAGACTATGGCTACACCTTC,CASREQGKDYGYTF
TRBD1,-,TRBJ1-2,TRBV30,TGTGCCTGGAGTCTCAATGGACAGGGGGCTAACTATGGCTACACCTTC,CAWSLNGQGANYGYTF
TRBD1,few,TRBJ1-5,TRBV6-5,TGTGCCAGCAGTCTACAGGGGGATCAGCCCCAGCATTTT,CASSLQGDQPQHF
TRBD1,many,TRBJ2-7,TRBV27,TGTGCCAGCGGAGACCGGGACAGGGGGATGGAGCAGTACTTC,CASGDRDRGMEQYF
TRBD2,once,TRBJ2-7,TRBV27,TGTGCCAGCAGTTACACAGCGGGAGGGCTTTACGAGCAGTACTTC,CASSYTAGGLYEQYF
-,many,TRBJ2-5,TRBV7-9,TGTGCCAGCAGCTTAAGGGTGAAAGTGGAAACCCAGTACTTC,CASSLRVKVETQYF
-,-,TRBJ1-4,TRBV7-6,TGTGCCAGCCGAGAGGGAGCGGATGAAAAACTGTTTTTT,CASREGADEKLFF
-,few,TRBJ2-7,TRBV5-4,TGTGCCAGCAGCCCCAATCTAGCCCCCTCCTACGAGCAGTACTTC,CASSPNLAPSYEQYF
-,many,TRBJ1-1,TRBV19,TGTGCCAGTAGTTCGGGTTCACTCATGAACACTGAAGCTTTCTTT,CASSSGSLMNTEAFF
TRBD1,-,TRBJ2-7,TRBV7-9,TGTGCCAGCAGCCCGACAGGGGAAATCTACGAGCAGTACTTC,CASSPTGEIYEQYF
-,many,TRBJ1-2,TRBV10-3,TGTGCCATCAGTTCAACAGGAGGGAAGCGCTACACCTTC,CAISSTGGKRYTF
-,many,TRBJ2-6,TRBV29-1,TGCAGCGTCGCCAGGTTAGGGCAAGGGGCCAACGTCCTGACTTTC,CSVARLGQGANVLTF
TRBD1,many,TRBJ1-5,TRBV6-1,TGTGCCAGCAACCTGGACAGGGGGCTGAGAGGAAGCAATCAGCCCCAGCATTTT,CASNLDRGLRGSNQPQHF
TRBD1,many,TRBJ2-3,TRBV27,TGTGCCAGCAGAAGGGGGCGAAACCCTAGTGGCACAGATACGCAGTATTTT,CASRRGRNPSGTDTQYF
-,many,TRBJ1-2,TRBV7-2,TGTGCCAGCAGCTTGGTAGGGGTCCCTCATGGCTACACCTTC,CASSLVGVPHGYTF
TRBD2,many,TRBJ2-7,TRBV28,TGTGCCAGCAGTTCACTAGCGGGTTTCTCCTACGAGCAGTACTTC,CASSSLAGFSYEQYF
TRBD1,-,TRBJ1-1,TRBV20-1,TGCAGTGCTAGAGGGGGACAGGGTGGGCCCCATGAAGCTTTCTTT,CSARGGQGGPHEAFF
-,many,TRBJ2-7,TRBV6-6,TGTGCCAGCAGTTACCCCCAGGCCGGGGAGGACGAGCAGTACTTC,CASSYPQAGEDEQYF
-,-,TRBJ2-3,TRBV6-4,TGTGCCAGCAGTGATACGGGGGAGAGAGATACGCAGTATTTT,CASSDTGERDTQYF
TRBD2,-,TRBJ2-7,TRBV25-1,TGTGCCAGCAAGCACCGGGAGGGCTCCTACGAGCAGTACTTC,CASKHREGSYEQYF
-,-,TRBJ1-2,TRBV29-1,TGCAGCGTTGTCCCCAGTGGGGTTCAGGGCTACACCTTC,CSVVPSGVQGYTF
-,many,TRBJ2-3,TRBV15,TGTGCCACCAGCAGAGATAGCGTAAGCACAGATACGCAGTATTTT,CATSRDSVSTDTQYF
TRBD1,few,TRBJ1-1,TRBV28,TGTGCCAGCAGTTTAGGTGGGACAGGGGGCATATTCATGAACACTGAAGCTTTCTTT,CASSLGGTGGIFMNTEAFF
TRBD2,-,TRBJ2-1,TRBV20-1,TGCAGTGCTAGATTCACCCCGACTAGCGGGTCCTCCAATGAGCAGTTCTTC,CSARFTPTSGSSNEQFF
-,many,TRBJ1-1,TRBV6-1,TGTGCCAGCAGTGAAGCTTGGGGCTCGAACACTGAAGCTTTCTTT,CASSEAWGSNTEAFF
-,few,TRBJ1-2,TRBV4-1,TGCGCCAGCAGCCAGAGTCTATCCTCCTATGGCTACACCTTC,CASSQSLSSYGYTF
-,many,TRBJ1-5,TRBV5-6,TGTGCCAGCAGCAGAACGGGGACGAATCAGCCCCAGCATTTT,CASSRTGTNQPQHF
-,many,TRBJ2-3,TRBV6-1,TGTGCCATAGGGACCCCGGGAAATACGCAGTATTTT,CAIGTPGNTQYF
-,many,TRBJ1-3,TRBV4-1,TGCGCCAGCAGCGCGCCCTCTGGAAACACCATATATTTT,CASSAPSGNTIYF
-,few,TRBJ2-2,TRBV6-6,TGTGCCAGCAGTTACTCGGTCGGCGGCGGGGAGCTGTTTTTT,CASSYSVGGGELFF
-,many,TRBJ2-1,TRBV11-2,TGTGCCAGCAGCTTAGATTCCTTAGTGGACAAGCAGTTCTTC,CASSLDSLVDKQFF
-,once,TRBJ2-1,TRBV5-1,TGCGCCAGCAGCTTGGCGGGAACCCACAATGAGCAGTTCTTC,CASSLAGTHNEQFF
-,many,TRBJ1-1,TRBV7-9,TGTGCCAGCAGCTTAGCCCGGGGGTACACTGAAGCTTTCTTT,CASSLARGYTEAFF
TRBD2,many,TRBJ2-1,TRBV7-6,TGTGCCAGCAGCTTCGGGCTAGCGGCCTACAATGAGCAGTTCTTC,CASSFGLAAYNEQFF
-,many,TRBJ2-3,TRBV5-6,TGTGCCAGCAGCTTGGGAATATTTACGGCAGATACGCAGTATTTT,CASSLGIFTADTQYF
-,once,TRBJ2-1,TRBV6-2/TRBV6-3,TGTGCCACCACAAAGGGAATAAGGGAAGATGATCAGTTCTTC,CATTKGIREDDQFF
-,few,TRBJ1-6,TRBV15,TGTGCCACCAGCATTACGGGGGGTTCCTCCTATAATTCACCCCTCCACTTT,CATSITGGSSYNSPLHF
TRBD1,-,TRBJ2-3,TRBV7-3,TGTGCCAGCAGCGATAGGGGGCAGAAGACAGATACGCAGTATTTT,CASSDRGQKTDTQYF
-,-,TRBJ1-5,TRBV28,TGTGCCAGCAGTTTATTTTCCCCCGGTCAGCCCCATCATTTT,CASSLFSPGQPHHF
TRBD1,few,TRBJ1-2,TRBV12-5,TGTGCTAGTGGTTCCGCGGACAGGGTAGAGGGCTACACCTTC,CASGSADRVEGYTF